This T cell receptor beta chain came from a study of blood T cell repertoires in COVID-19. Study information: The United States, Italy and Spain were the sources of the acute and convalescent COVID-19 samples.

In the source study's methods: For nucleated cells, counts were estimated from reference gene primer amplification. Generated by immunoSEQ multiplex PCR, the TCRdb table keeps only in-frame clones and is missing some. V and J calls and clone size are given by that table; D and trimming were obtained from the DNA. This table has roughly 180,000 clones, under 85% appearing once. Germline-derived CDR1 and CDR2 are SGHDT and YYEEEE. V lost 4 bases and J lost 7, with 12 bases in between. The CDR3 runs to 13 residues. The chain is built from TRBV5-6 and TRBJ1-5; D is unclear. This TCR was recovered from a man aged 55 to 70 with active or convalescent COVID-19. The sample comprised peripheral blood. The CDR3 bases are TGTGCCAGCAGCCTTAGGGCGGGACAGCCCCAGCATTTT. Translated: CASSLRAGQPQHF. The full variable domain, rest sourced from reference TRBV5-6 and TRBJ1-5, is DAGVTQSPTHLIKTRGQQVTLRCSPKSGHDTVSWYQQALGQGPQFIFQYYEEEERQRGNFPDRFSGHQFPNYSSELNVNALLLGDSALYLCASSLRAGQPQHFGDGTRLSIL.